A selection of T cell receptor beta chains follows, all from one sample in a study of Graves' ophthalmopathy and Graves' hyperthyroidism. TCRdb re-called the multiplex PCR reads with MiXCR, one entry per CDR3 protein. The table lists about 500,000 distinct CDR3 sequences, about 40% of them singletons, with 3.5% to 5% in the top ten. The sample was peripheral blood or thyroid tissue (not recorded which). These receptors were collected from an adult man with Graves' hyperthyroidism. Both conserved end residues are part of each CDR3. The D gene is left open where the match is weak. Clone sizes are given selectively: once, few, many, or a class where the clone is expanded.

abundance: -
v_gene: TRBV20-1
j_gene: TRBJ1-6
d_gene: -
CDR3aa: CSYSTAYNSPLHF
CDR3nt: TGCAGTTACTCAACAGCGTATAATTCACCCCTCCACTTT

abundance: -
v_gene: TRBV29-1
j_gene: TRBJ1-3
d_gene: -
CDR3aa: CSVSRFSGNTIYF
CDR3nt: TGCAGCGTTAGTAGGTTCTCTGGAAACACCATATATTTT

abundance: many
v_gene: TRBV5-1
j_gene: TRBJ1-1
d_gene: TRBD1
CDR3aa: CASSLGDRNTEAFF
CDR3nt: TGTGCCAGCAGCTTGGGGGACAGGAACACTGAAGCTTTCTTT

abundance: -
v_gene: TRBV7-2
j_gene: TRBJ1-5
d_gene: -
CDR3aa: CASSSDANQPQHF
CDR3nt: TGTGCCAGCAGCTCGGACGCCAATCAGCCCCAGCATTTT

abundance: many
v_gene: TRBV29-1
j_gene: TRBJ2-7
d_gene: -
CDR3aa: CSVAEVRLSYEQYF
CDR3nt: TGCAGCGTTGCTGAGGTTAGACTCTCCTACGAGCAGTACTTC

abundance: -
v_gene: TRBV11-2
j_gene: TRBJ2-3
d_gene: TRBD2
CDR3aa: CANSLDGGSADTQYF
CDR3nt: TGTGCCAACAGCTTAGATGGCGGGAGCGCAGATACGCAGTATTTT

abundance: few
v_gene: TRBV19
j_gene: TRBJ1-4
d_gene: -
CDR3aa: CASSGMTNEKLFF
CDR3nt: TGTGCCAGTTCGGGGATGACTAATGAAAAACTGTTTTTT

abundance: many
v_gene: TRBV19
j_gene: TRBJ2-6
d_gene: TRBD1
CDR3aa: CASSGIPGTGENVLTF
CDR3nt: TGTGCCAGTAGTGGGATTCCCGGGACAGGGGAAAACGTCCTGACTTTC

abundance: -
v_gene: TRBV25-1
j_gene: TRBJ1-6
d_gene: TRBD1
CDR3aa: CASSEFDRGPNSPLHF
CDR3nt: TGTGCCAGCAGTGAATTTGACAGGGGGCCGAATTCACCCCTCCACTTT

abundance: few
v_gene: TRBV28
j_gene: TRBJ1-3
d_gene: TRBD1
CDR3aa: CASSWGQPIFSGNTIYF
CDR3nt: TGTGCCAGCAGTTGGGGACAGCCAATATTCTCTGGAAACACCATATATTTT

abundance: many
v_gene: TRBV12-3/TRBV12-4
j_gene: TRBJ1-5
d_gene: -
CDR3aa: CASRMTGAYQPQHF
CDR3nt: TGTGCCAGCAGGATGACAGGAGCCTATCAGCCCCAGCATTTT

abundance: -
v_gene: TRBV5-1
j_gene: TRBJ1-1
d_gene: -
CDR3aa: CASSLRATSNTEAFF
CDR3nt: TGCGCCAGCAGCTTAAGGGCGACCTCTAACACTGAAGCTTTCTTT

abundance: -
v_gene: TRBV10-3
j_gene: TRBJ2-7
d_gene: -
CDR3aa: CAIGETEREQYF
CDR3nt: TGTGCCATCGGGGAAACAGAGCGGGAGCAGTACTTC

abundance: -
v_gene: TRBV10-3
j_gene: TRBJ1-1
d_gene: -
CDR3aa: CAISWTGGTEAFF
CDR3nt: TGTGCCATCAGCTGGACGGGAGGGACTGAAGCTTTCTTT

abundance: many
v_gene: TRBV7-2
j_gene: TRBJ1-1
d_gene: -
CDR3aa: CASSSGTGESEAFF
CDR3nt: TGTGCCAGCAGCTCGGGTACCGGGGAGAGTGAAGCTTTCTTT

abundance: many
v_gene: TRBV11-2
j_gene: TRBJ1-5
d_gene: -
CDR3aa: CASSFGQSSNQPQHF
CDR3nt: TGTGCCAGCAGCTTCGGCCAGTCTAGCAATCAGCCCCAGCATTTT

abundance: once
v_gene: TRBV29-1
j_gene: TRBJ2-7
d_gene: -
CDR3aa: CGGQGFYEQYF
CDR3nt: TGCGGTGGGCAGGGGTTCTACGAGCAGTACTTC

abundance: many
v_gene: TRBV3-1
j_gene: TRBJ1-2
d_gene: -
CDR3aa: CASSQEPGTYGYTF
CDR3nt: TGTGCCAGCAGCCAAGAACCAGGAACCTATGGCTACACCTTC

abundance: many
v_gene: TRBV7-9
j_gene: TRBJ2-7
d_gene: -
CDR3aa: CASSYTGAEQYF
CDR3nt: TGTGCCAGCAGCTATACTGGCGCCGAGCAGTACTTC

abundance: -
v_gene: TRBV29-1
j_gene: TRBJ2-7
d_gene: TRBD1
CDR3aa: CSVASLGTGSVYEQYF
CDR3nt: TGCAGCGTTGCATCTCTCGGGACAGGGAGCGTCTACGAGCAGTACTTC

abundance: -
v_gene: TRBV28
j_gene: TRBJ2-5
d_gene: TRBD2
CDR3aa: CASSLGAAGGPQETQYF
CDR3nt: TGTGCCAGCAGTTTAGGGGCGGCGGGAGGGCCCCAAGAGACCCAGTACTTC

abundance: -
v_gene: TRBV7-2
j_gene: TRBJ2-6
d_gene: -
CDR3aa: CASSFVGQISGANVLTF
CDR3nt: TGTGCCAGCAGCTTCGTAGGACAAATCTCTGGGGCCAACGTCCTGACTTTC

abundance: -
v_gene: TRBV7-2
j_gene: TRBJ2-7
d_gene: TRBD1
CDR3aa: CASSSRDRGKNEQYF
CDR3nt: TGTGCCAGCAGCTCCCGGGACAGGGGGAAGAATGAGCAGTACTTC

abundance: -
v_gene: TRBV11-2
j_gene: TRBJ1-1
d_gene: -
CDR3aa: CASSLENVKPEAFF
CDR3nt: TGTGCCAGCAGCTTAGAAAACGTGAAACCTGAAGCTTTCTTT

abundance: many
v_gene: TRBV20-1
j_gene: TRBJ1-3
d_gene: -
CDR3aa: CSAPGAGRAGNTIYF
CDR3nt: TGCAGTGCACCCGGGGCGGGGAGGGCTGGAAACACCATATATTTT

abundance: many
v_gene: TRBV7-6
j_gene: TRBJ2-6
d_gene: -
CDR3aa: CASSYAVGSGANVLTF
CDR3nt: TGTGCCAGCAGCTACGCCGTTGGCTCTGGGGCCAACGTCCTGACTTTC